This TCR beta chain is drawn from a study of OX40 agonist ivuxolimab in advanced cancers. Study-wide context: Age averaged around 60 years (range roughly 20 to 90), and roughly 80% were male.

Germline-derived CDR1 and CDR2 are MGHDK and SYGVNS. Trimming removed 8 bases from V and 7 bases from J; junction bases left unmatched: 4. The CDR3 has 12 amino acids. Study-wide points: At 0.1 to 3.0 mg/kg, clonal expansion of CD4+ and CD8+ blood T cells had occurred by week 6. The 0.1-3.0 mg/kg partial responders had among the lowest clonal expansion.

Concerning this clone: Antigen specificity is unknown.

Sequenced by immunoSEQ multiplex PCR; TCRdb stores in-frame clones only, minus some. The sample lists around 46,000 clones, around 89% occurring once. With baseline, cycle 4 day 1, and cycle 7 day 1 as timepoints, blood was sampled. Specimen: CD4+ or CD8+ T cells sorted from blood, collected in a trial of the OX40 agonist ivuxolimab. This rearrangement joins TRBV25-1 to TRBJ2-7, with 11 bases that match TRBD2. This receptor was taken from an adult with an advanced solid tumor such as melanoma, head and neck, liver or kidney cancer. CDR3 sequence (DNA): TGTGCCAGCTCACTAGCGGGAGAAGAGCAGTACTTC. Amino acids: CASSLAGEEQYF.